This T cell receptor beta chain was identified in a study of cytomegalovirus exposure and HLA in healthy donors. Overall study: The same platform used for the approximately 670 first-cohort repertoires was also used for the 90 to 150 validation repertoires, as a later analysis reported.

The protocol was immunoSEQ multiplex PCR, while the TCRdb copy is restricted to in-frame clones and leaves out a portion. In the table there are around 71,000 clones, about 94% of which are singletons. Regarding the study as a whole: The tendency of first-cohort TCR clusters to co-occur in the roughly 130 validation repertoires emerged from a later analysis. Associated with cytomegalovirus, according to the listing, were 170 or so TCR beta chains.

Separate from the approximately 600-subject first cohort was the roughly 120-subject validation cohort, to which the donors belonged. Concerning this clone itself: What it binds is unknown.

J was trimmed by 1 base and V by 2 bases; bases with no gene match: 0. CDR3 length: 15 amino acids. Germline assignment: CDR1 WSHSY and CDR2 SAAADI. Input material: PBMCs. The chain carries TRBV10-2 and TRBJ2-7; 12 positions match TRBD2. The sequence was obtained from a man aged 18-30 years in good health and CMV-seropositive. The CDR3 DNA sequence: TGCGCCAGCAGTGAGGGACTAGCGGGATCCTACGAGCAGTACTTC. Protein: CASSEGLAGSYEQYF.